These 28 T cell receptor beta chains originate from one sample sequenced in a study of shared clonotypes between healthy human individuals. Clones were read by immunoSEQ multiplex PCR, and TCRdb kept only the in-frame ones, dropping some. The profile covers hundreds of thousands of clones, with 92% appearing a single time and roughly 24% taken by the ten largest. Terminally differentiated effector memory CD45RA+ cells were left out of the naive CD8 fraction, which was CD45RO-negative and positively selected for CCR7. Sequences were obtained from naive CD8+ T cells sorted from blood. All receptors come from a man aged 30 to 39 in good health.

This chain links TRBV19 with TRBJ2-5; tentatively, D is TRBD1 or TRBD2 (5 bases each). Deletions cut 3 bases from V and 2 bases from J, with 22 bases between. This CDR3 is 18 amino acids long. Germline-derived CDR1 and CDR2 are LNHDA and SQIVND (reference sequence). CDR3 protein: CASSMQYVGDQEQETQYF. CDR3 sequence (DNA): TGTGCCAGTAGTATGCAGTATGTGGGGGACCAGGAACAAGAGACCCAGTACTTC.

The chain couples TRBV11-2 to TRBJ1-4; the D is unclear. This CDR3 comprises 14 residues. In germline, CDR1 is SGHAT, CDR2 FQNNGV. V was clipped by 2 bases and J by 8 bases, with 12 bases between them. The CDR3 nucleotides read TGTGCCAGCAGCTTAAATGTATACTCCGAAAAACTGTTTTTT. It codes for CASSLNVYSEKLFF.

The chain is built from TRBV13 and TRBJ2-7, with 9 bases identical to TRBD1. CDR1 and CDR2 (germline): PRHDT, FYEKMQ (reference sequence). The CDR3 runs 15 residues. The J segment lost 3 bases and the V segment lost 1 base, leaving 4 bases of the junction unmatched. CDR3 protein: CASSLVGQGHYEQYF. CDR3 nucleotides: TGTGCCAGCAGCTTAGTCGGACAGGGGCACTACGAGCAGTACTTC.

The CDR3 nucleotides are TGTGCCAGCAGGCGAACAGGGATCCAGCCCCAGCATTTT. Its translation: CASRRTGIQPQHF. V is TRBV2 and J is TRBJ1-5, with D possibly being TRBD1 (6 bases). The V gene's germline CDR1 is SNHLY and CDR2 FYNNEI. The CDR3 is made up of 13 amino acids. With 6 bases removed from V and 7 bases from J, the gap between germline ends came to 13 bases.

The genes are TRBV7-9 and TRBJ2-4, with D uncertain. The CDR3 covers 13 residues. Trimming shortened V by 4 bases and J by 0 bases, and 4 bases separated the two germline ends. Germline V gene sequence: CDR1 SEHNR, CDR2 FQNEAQ (reference sequence). CDR3 DNA sequence: TGTGCCAGCAGCTCGGCAGCCAAAAACATTCAGTACTTC. This encodes CASSSAAKNIQYF.

CDR3 in amino acids: CASSFTGPYGYTF. The CDR3, as DNA: TGTGCCAGCAGTTTTACAGGGCCCTATGGCTACACCTTC. This chain connects TRBV27 to TRBJ1-2; tentatively, D is TRBD1 (6 bases). This CDR3 is built from 13 residues. V lost 3 bases and J 4 bases, leaving 9 bases between the germline ends. Germline CDR1 is MNHEY and CDR2 is SMNVEV (reference sequence).

The rearrangement joins TRBV14 to TRBJ1-1, with TRBD1 as a possible D gene (6 bases). Germline V gives CDR1 SGHDN, CDR2 FVKESK. V lost 7 bases, J lost 5 bases, and 14 bases lay in between. The CDR3 has 13 amino acids. CDR3 DNA: TGTGCCAGCAAGAGACAGGACTGGACTGAAGCTTTCTTT. Its translation is CASKRQDWTEAFF.

This chain links TRBV27 with TRBJ2-4, with D perhaps matching TRBD1 or TRBD2 (5 bases each). Germline-derived CDR1 and CDR2 are MNHEY and SMNVEV (reference sequence). This CDR3 has 14 amino acids. Trimming left V 2 bases short and J 7 bases short, with 12 bases between. CDR3 residues: CASSLVQGENIQYF. The CDR3 region has the DNA TGTGCCAGCAGTTTAGTCCAAGGGGAGAACATTCAGTACTTC.

The genes are TRBV4-1 and TRBJ2-5; no reliable D call. Germline CDR1 reads MGHRA; CDR2 reads YSYEKL. The CDR3 length is 16 residues. Trimming pared 1 base from V and 1 base from J, leaving 13 bases between. DNA of the CDR3: TGCGCCAGCAGCCAAGGATGGGGTTTGGGCCAAGAGACCCAGTACTTC. The encoded protein is CASSQGWGLGQETQYF.

The rearrangement links TRBV25-1 to TRBJ1-4, with D possibly TRBD1 on 5 matching bases. Looked up from germline, CDR1 is MGHDK and CDR2 is SYGVNS. V lost 0 bases and J lost 7, with 15 bases in between. CDR3 length equals 16 residues. This CDR3 reads CASSEYGTISSEKLFF. DNA of the CDR3: TGTGCCAGCAGTGAATACGGGACCATCAGTAGTGAAAAACTGTTTTTT. Full variable domain (remainder filled in from reference TRBV25-1 and TRBJ1-4): EADIYQTPRYLVIGTGKKITLECSQTMGHDKMYWYQQDPGMELHLIHYSYGVNSTEKGDLSSESTVSRIRTEHFPLTLESARPSHTSQYLCASSEYGTISSEKLFFGSGTQLSVL.

With respect to this clone: The same CDR3 arises from other DNA sequences in this sample as well. The rearrangement joins TRBV30 to TRBJ2-7; the D gene is possibly TRBD1 (8 bases). The ends were cut back, 3 bases at V and 1 base at J, with 16 bases in the middle. The CDR3 runs to 15 residues. Germline V gives CDR1 GTSNPN, CDR2 SVGIG (reference sequence). For the CDR3, the DNA is TGTGCCTGGAGCCCTACAGGGGGGGGATCCTACGAGCAGTACTTC. It yields the protein CAWSPTGGGSYEQYF.

The chain is built from TRBV7-2 and TRBJ2-1; D may be TRBD1 or TRBD2 (5 bases each). CDR1 and CDR2 from the germline V gene are SGHTA and FQGNSA. The CDR3 extends over 17 amino acids. Trimming shortened V by 5 bases and J by 0 bases, and 17 bases separated the two germline ends. The CDR3 is CASSPRDRRASYNEQFF. The CDR3 DNA sequence: TGTGCCAGCAGCCCCCGGGACCGGCGGGCCTCCTACAATGAGCAGTTCTTC.

This clone has just a few counts. The V and J genes are TRBV21-1 and TRBJ2-7; the D segment call TRBD1 is taken from the table without a DNA check. TRBV21-1 is marked as a pseudogene. This CDR3 has 18 residues. The CDR3 region is CASSIRLLRQGSSYEQYF. DNA of the CDR3: TGTGCCAGCAGCATCCGACTCCTTCGACAGGGTAGCTCCTACGAGCAGTACTTC.

This chain joins TRBV7-3 and TRBJ2-5; D is tentatively TRBD1 or TRBD2 (5 bases each). Trimming removed 7 bases from V and 5 bases from J, with 23 bases in between. CDR1 SGHTA and CDR2 FQGTGA come from the germline V gene. The CDR3 loop spans 16 amino acids. The CDR3 bases are TGTGCCAGCAAAAAGAATCCGGGACCTGACTGGGAGACCCAGTACTTC. Translated, it gives CASKKNPGPDWETQYF.

This sequence joins TRBV5-1 and TRBJ2-3; 8 bases are a match to TRBD2. The CDR3 is made up of 16 amino acids. Germline lookup yields CDR1 SGHRS and CDR2 YFSETQ. The trim removed 5 bases at V and 1 base at J, leaving 9 bases unmatched. CDR3 nucleotide sequence: TGCGCCAGCAGTTATCGGGCGGGAGGTCGCACAGATACGCAGTATTTT. This sequence encodes CASSYRAGGRTDTQYF.

The chain recombines TRBV6-4 with TRBJ2-7, with 10 bases fitting TRBD1. This CDR3 spans 16 amino acids. Germline CDR1 MRHNA, CDR2 SNTAGT. V was pared by 1 base and J by 7 bases, with 10 bases of the junction left unmatched. CDR3 sequence reads: CASSDLAGTGVREQYF. DNA for the CDR3: TGTGCCAGCAGTGACTTGGCCGGGACAGGGGTCCGGGAGCAGTACTTC.

This chain uses TRBV7-9 with TRBJ2-7; D is unresolved. Germline CDR1 SEHNR, CDR2 FQNEAQ (reference sequence). V lost 5 bases, J lost 7 bases, and 9 bases lay in between. CDR3 size: 11 residues. CDR3 in amino acids: CASSIPGEQYF. As DNA, the CDR3 is TGTGCCAGCAGCATACCTGGGGAGCAGTACTTC.

This chain connects TRBV5-1 to TRBJ2-6, with 7 nucleotides matching TRBD1. Germline trimming cut 0 bases from V and 2 bases from J; bases unmatched to any gene: 8. This CDR3 comprises 18 residues. Germline V gene lookup returns CDR1 SGHRS and CDR2 YFSETQ. The CDR3 here is CASSLVGQQMAGANVLTF. CDR3 DNA sequence: TGCGCCAGCAGCTTGGTGGGACAGCAGATGGCTGGGGCCAACGTCCTGACTTTC.

As concerns this clone: Distinct nucleotide sequences in the sample also encode this CDR3. The chain carries TRBV27 and TRBJ2-1; D remains unclear. Germline-derived CDR1 and CDR2 are MNHEY and SMNVEV (reference sequence). The CDR3 covers 11 residues. Trimming pared 0 bases from V and 10 bases from J, leaving 4 bases between. CDR3 bases: TGTGCCAGCAGTTTATCGGGGGAGCAGTTCTTC. Translation gives CASSLSGEQFF.

This clone has a single count. This chain connects TRBV6-5 to TRBJ2-6, with D uncertain. The CDR3 runs 14 residues. The germline gives CDR1 MNHEY, CDR2 SVGAGI. V lost 6 bases to trimming and J lost 0 bases, with 6 bases between them. Here the CDR3 DNA reads TGTGCCAGCAGCAGAGACTCTGGGGCCAACGTCCTGACTTTC. Encoded protein: CASSRDSGANVLTF.

CDR3 sequence reads: CASKGASYEQYF. DNA for the CDR3: TGTGCCAGCAAGGGGGCCTCCTACGAGCAGTACTTC. This chain connects TRBV6-5 to TRBJ2-5; 7 positions match TRBD1. The end of the DNA fits TRBJ2-7 better, so the J call may be wrong. The CDR3 is 12 residues long. The germline CDR1 and CDR2 sequences are MNHEY and SVGAGI.

This clone came up once. The chain has TRBV7-6 and TRBJ2-3; no definite D call. The germline gives CDR1 SGHVS, CDR2 FNYEAQ. The CDR3 consists of 14 residues. Trimming cost V 1 base and J 2 bases, with 7 bases left between them. The DNA for the CDR3 is TGTGCCAGCAGCTTAGGAACCAACACAGATACGCAGTATTTT. Translation gives CASSLGTNTDTQYF.

This rearrangement joins TRBV10-2 to TRBJ2-7, with D possibly being TRBD2 (6 bases). The CDR3 sequence is 14 residues long. Germline CDR1 is WSHSY and CDR2 is SAAADI. Trimming took off 3 bases at V and 5 bases at J, with 14 bases between the two ends. The CDR3 reads CASSDWGDPNEQYF. The CDR3 DNA reads TGCGCCAGCAGTGATTGGGGGGACCCTAACGAGCAGTACTTC.

The chain is built from TRBV6-1 and TRBJ2-1; D remains ambiguous. The germline V gene encodes CDR1 MNHNS and CDR2 SASEGT. This CDR3 is built from 12 residues. Trimming cost V 2 bases and J 9 bases, with 8 bases left between them. For the CDR3, the DNA is TGTGCCAGCAGTGAAATTAGGGTTGAGCAGTTCTTC. Translating gives CASSEIRVEQFF.

The rearrangement joins TRBV4-3 to TRBJ2-1; 9 bases are shared with TRBD2. Germline values: CDR1 LGHNA, CDR2 YSLEER. With V trimmed by 0 bases and J by 6 bases, 6 bases remained unmatched. This CDR3 is 16 amino acids long. The CDR3: CASSQEVAGAGNEQFF. In nucleotides, the CDR3 is TGCGCCAGCAGCCAAGAGGTAGCGGGAGCCGGCAATGAGCAGTTCTTC.

V is TRBV7-6 and J is TRBJ2-7, with D unclear. Per the germline V gene, CDR1 is SGHVS and CDR2 is FNYEAQ. Trimming took off 5 bases at V and 3 bases at J, with 8 bases between the two ends. The CDR3 is 12 amino acids. The CDR3 DNA reads as TGTGCCAGCAGCACCGACGGCTACGAGCAGTACTTC. Translation: CASSTDGYEQYF.

This chain links TRBV29-1 with TRBJ2-1; 7 bases line up with TRBD1. V gave up 4 bases and J gave up 0 bases; unmatched junction bases: 6. The CDR3 spans 15 residues. CDR1 SQVTM and CDR2 ANQGSEA come from the germline V gene. CDR3 sequence reads: CSVVGGPSSYNEQFF. For the CDR3, the DNA is TGCAGCGTTGTAGGGGGCCCGAGCTCCTACAATGAGCAGTTCTTC.

V gene TRBV23-1 combines with J gene TRBJ2-2; D may be TRBD1 or TRBD2 (5 bases each). Being an ORF, TRBV23-1 has a function that is uncertain. The CDR3 has 19 amino acids. V was clipped by 0 bases and J by 2 bases, with 19 bases between them. The DNA of the CDR3 is TGCGCCAGCAGTCAATCGCGGGCAGGGTTAGGGGAAAACACCGGGGAGCTGTTTTTT. Its translation is CASSQSRAGLGENTGELFF.